This passage covers 21 T cell receptor beta chains from one sample sequenced in a study of cytomegalovirus exposure and HLA in healthy donors. 60 Vbeta and 13 Jbeta primers were used in PCR. Here immunoSEQ multiplex PCR was the method, and the copy in TCRdb shows in-frame clones only, minus some. The sample holds some 170,000 clones, under 85% seen once. Sequencing was carried out using PBMCs. Receptors were obtained from a human donor in good health.

Notes on this clone: This sample includes further DNA sequences coding for the same CDR3. This chain connects TRBV27 to TRBJ1-2; D is ambiguous. Germline V CDR1 and CDR2: MNHEY, SMNVEV (reference sequence). The CDR3 covers 14 residues. Trimming pared 5 bases from V and 1 base from J, leaving 11 bases between. The CDR3 is CASSLSRRNYGYTF. The CDR3 DNA is TGTGCCAGCAGTCTAAGCAGGCGTAACTATGGCTACACCTTC.

On this clone: Other nucleotide sequences in the sample specify the same CDR3. The V call is TRBV6-6, the J call TRBJ1-6, with 9 bases identical to TRBD1. V was clipped by 6 bases and J by 10 bases; unmatched bases: 10. From germline, CDR1 is MNHNY and CDR2 SVGAGI (reference sequence). CDR3 length: 15 residues. CDR3 sequence reads: CASSPVGQGVSPLHF. The CDR3 bases are TGTGCCAGCAGCCCCGTGGGACAGGGCGTCTCACCCCTCCACTTT.

V gene TRBV30 combines with J gene TRBJ1-2; weak D call: TRBD1 (6 bases). Germline CDR1 reads GTSNPN; CDR2 reads SVGIG (reference sequence). The V gene lost 0 bases and the J gene lost 7 bases, with 12 bases spanning the gap. This CDR3 spans 13 amino acids. CDR3 sequence (DNA): TGTGCCTGGAGTGTAGCGCAGGGGACTGGCTACACCTTC. Translated, it gives CAWSVAQGTGYTF.

The gene calls are TRBV7-8 and TRBJ2-6; tentative D call: TRBD1 (5 bases). Trimming took off 8 bases at V and 0 bases at J, with 17 bases between the two ends. The CDR3 has 17 amino acids. The germline V gene encodes CDR1 SGHVS and CDR2 FQNEAQ. The CDR3: CASYRSRVYSGANVLTF. The CDR3 DNA is TGTGCCAGCTATAGAAGCAGGGTATACTCTGGGGCCAACGTCCTGACTTTC.

This chain uses TRBV9 with TRBJ1-2, with 7 nucleotides matching TRBD1. V gave up 1 base and J gave up 8 bases; unmatched junction bases: 11. Germline CDR1 SGDLS, CDR2 YYNGEE. The CDR3 spans 15 residues. This CDR3 is CASSVTSGTDRGYTF. DNA of the CDR3: TGTGCCAGCAGCGTAACGTCTGGGACAGATCGCGGCTACACCTTC.

J is TRBJ2-2 and V is TRBV6-5, with TRBD2 as a possible D gene (5 bases). CDR1 is MNHEY and CDR2 is SVGAGI in the germline V gene. With 0 bases removed from V and 5 bases from J, the gap between germline ends came to 13 bases. This CDR3 has 16 residues. The chain's CDR3 is CASSYSMFGVTGELFF. The CDR3 nucleotides are TGTGCCAGCAGTTACTCGATGTTCGGGGTTACCGGGGAGCTGTTTTTT.

V and J are TRBV5-1 and TRBJ1-1; D gene uncertain. CDR3 length equals 14 residues. Germline CDR1 SGHRS, CDR2 YFSETQ. The V gene lost 0 bases and the J gene lost 4 bases, with 10 bases spanning the gap. The CDR3 region has the DNA TGCGCCAGCAGCTTGGATGGGCCGTCCACTGAAGCTTTCTTT. Its translation: CASSLDGPSTEAFF.

This clone has just one count. The rearrangement uses TRBV29-1 and TRBJ2-2, with a possible D match to TRBD2 (5 bases). The CDR3 runs 12 residues. Germline assignment: CDR1 SQVTM and CDR2 ANQGSEA. The V gene lost 7 bases and the J gene lost 4 bases, with 10 bases spanning the gap. The CDR3 is CSAGLGTGELFF. The CDR3 nucleotides read TGCAGCGCGGGATTAGGCACCGGGGAGCTGTTTTTT.

This clone has just a few counts. J is TRBJ2-2 and V is TRBV5-6, with 8 bases fitting TRBD1. Germline-derived CDR1 and CDR2 are SGHDT and YYEEEE. The ends lost 4 bases at V and 0 bases at J; junction bases unmatched: 5. The CDR3 has 16 residues. The CDR3 DNA follows: TGTGCCAGCAGCGTGCCGGGACAGGCGAACACCGGGGAGCTGTTTTTT. Translated: CASSVPGQANTGELFF.

The CDR3 coding sequence is TGTGCCAGTACCCATAGCGGGGGCCTATCCGTGTTGAATGAGCAGTTCTTC. Translation: CASTHSGGLSVLNEQFF. The rearrangement links TRBV19 to TRBJ2-1, with TRBD2 matching 9 bases. The germline gives CDR1 LNHDA, CDR2 SQIVND (reference sequence). The V gene end was trimmed by 7 bases and the J gene end by 7 bases; junction bases not matched to a gene: 17. This CDR3 has 17 residues.

The CDR3 loop is CASSPGTGGGGDSPLHF. CDR3 in DNA: TGTGCCAGCAGCCCTGGGACAGGGGGAGGTGGGGATTCACCCCTCCACTTT. J is TRBJ1-6 and V is TRBV7-6; 11 nucleotides match TRBD1. Germline assignment: CDR1 SGHVS and CDR2 FNYEAQ. Trimming took 5 bases from V and 8 from J; bases not matched to a gene: 11. The CDR3 has 17 residues.

The CDR3 here is CASSIDRGLVQPQHF. Here the CDR3 DNA reads TGTGCCAGTAGTATAGACAGGGGGCTTGTTCAGCCCCAGCATTTT. The chain couples TRBV19 to TRBJ1-5, with TRBD1 identical over 8 bases. CDR3 size: 15 residues. CDR1 and CDR2 from the germline V gene are LNHDA and SQIVND (reference sequence). With 0 bases clipped from V and 6 bases from J, the junction kept 4 bases outside the gene matches.

CDR3 in amino acids: CASSWGQEYSYNEQFF. The CDR3 DNA follows: TGTGCCAGCAGCTGGGGACAGGAATACTCCTACAATGAGCAGTTCTTC. The chain links TRBV5-6 to TRBJ2-1; 8 bases agree with TRBD1. Germline CDR1 reads SGHDT; CDR2 reads YYEEEE. This CDR3 contains 16 residues. The V and J ends lost 3 bases and 0 bases, in that order; junction bases with no gene match: 5. The entire variable domain, with the rest obtained from reference TRBV5-6 and TRBJ2-1, is as follows: DAGVTQSPTHLIKTRGQQVTLRCSPKSGHDTVSWYQQALGQGPQFIFQYYEEEERQRGNFPDRFSGHQFPNYSSELNVNALLLGDSALYLCASSWGQEYSYNEQFFGPGTRLTVL.

The chain employs TRBV5-6 and TRBJ1-2, with 10 nucleotides matching TRBD1. Germline values: CDR1 SGHDT, CDR2 YYEEEE. CDR3 size: 18 residues. J was trimmed by 6 bases and V by 1 base; bases with no gene match: 15. CDR3 bases: TGTGCCAGCAGCTTGACCCCGGGACAGGGGCCCTCTGTTGATGGCTACACCTTC. This codes for CASSLTPGQGPSVDGYTF.

This clone occurred a few times. This chain joins TRBV6-5 and TRBJ1-1; TRBD1 aligns across 7 bases. The CDR3 totals 13 residues. Germline lookup yields CDR1 MNHEY and CDR2 SVGAGI. V shed 2 bases and J 3 bases; nucleotides not matched to a gene: 0. In DNA form, the CDR3 reads TGTGCCAGCAGTTACCAGGGGGACACTGAAGCTTTCTTT. Its protein product is CASSYQGDTEAFF.

The gene calls are TRBV5-8 and TRBJ2-1, with TRBD1 matching over 8 bases. The V and J ends lost 4 bases and 2 bases, in that order; junction bases with no gene match: 8. The CDR3 loop spans 16 amino acids. From germline, CDR1 is SGHTS and CDR2 YDEGEE. The CDR3 spells CASSPYGQGPYNEQFF. The CDR3 DNA is TGTGCCAGCAGCCCCTACGGACAGGGCCCCTACAATGAGCAGTTCTTC.

The CDR3 reads CASSLERGGTEAFF. The CDR3 DNA follows: TGCGCCAGCAGCTTGGAGAGGGGGGGCACTGAAGCTTTCTTT. The chain combines TRBV5-1 with TRBJ1-1; TRBD1 is a possible D gene (6 bases). Trimming removed 0 bases from V and 4 bases from J, with 10 bases in between. This CDR3 spans 14 amino acids. The germline gives CDR1 SGHRS, CDR2 YFSETQ. The variable domain in full, with the rest retrieved from reference TRBV5-1 and TRBJ1-1, is KAGVTQTPRYLIKTRGQQVTLSCSPISGHRSVSWYQQTPGQGLQFLFEYFSETQRNKGNFPGRFSGRQFSNSRSEMNVSTLELGDSALYLCASSLERGGTEAFFGQGTRLTVV.

Comments on this clone: Germline and junction disagree at one end, which may indicate a read error. The CDR3 sequence: CASSDSGDRGLLRF. The CDR3 coding sequence is TGTGCCAGCAGTGATTCGGGAGACAGGGGGCTTCTTCGCTTC. V and J are TRBV2 and TRBJ2-7, with 10 bases lining up with TRBD1. Germline V gene sequence: CDR1 SNHLY, CDR2 FYNNEI. The CDR3 is 14 amino acids.

This clone was found once. The chain recombines TRBV5-1 with TRBJ2-7; 11 positions match TRBD1. CDR3 length equals 14 residues. Germline trimming cut 4 bases from V and 7 bases from J; bases unmatched to any gene: 7. The germline gives CDR1 SGHRS, CDR2 YFSETQ. CDR3 sequence (DNA): TGCGCCAGCAGCCTGGACAGGGGGCTGAGGGAGCAGTACTTC. It yields the protein CASSLDRGLREQYF.

The chain is built from TRBV7-9 and TRBJ2-3; D is ambiguous. Trimming pared 3 bases from V and 0 bases from J, leaving 16 bases between. CDR1 is SEHNR and CDR2 is FQNEAQ in the germline V gene (reference sequence). This CDR3 comprises 17 residues. CDR3 in DNA: TGTGCCAGCAGCTTGAGGATGTACGACTCTAGCACAGATACGCAGTATTTT. Amino acids: CASSLRMYDSSTDTQYF.

The V call is TRBV30, the J call TRBJ2-2, with a weak D call TRBD1 (5 bases). Germline V gene lookup returns CDR1 GTSNPN and CDR2 SVGIG (reference sequence). CDR3 size: 14 residues. Trimming cost V 7 bases and J 7 bases, with 19 bases left between them. The CDR3 region has the DNA TGTGCCTTGTCCTTCAGGGCGGTCTTCGGGGAGCTGTTTTTT. It translates to CALSFRAVFGELFF.